The 14 T cell receptor beta chains below were found in one sample sequenced in a study of CXCR3-negative and CXCR3-positive naive CD8 T cells. UMI-labeled 5' RACE yielded the TRB cDNA libraries. Reprocessing the 5' RACE reads, TCRdb reports a single entry for every CDR3 protein and omits DNA. In total, the table holds about 53,000 distinct CDR3 sequences. Sequences were obtained from naive CXCR3- CD8+ T cells from blood. Subset described: CD45RO-CCR7+CD27+CD95- naive CD8+ T cells lacking CXCR3 (TNR3-). These receptors were obtained from a human donor in good health. Some clones in this sample may be carry-over from other donors' samples.

This clonotype counts as medium-sized by frequency. The CDR3 sequence: CAISGDREGYEQYF. The rearrangement joins TRBV10-3 to TRBJ2-7; the TRBD1 assignment by TCRdb is unverifiable without DNA. CDR1 is ENHRY and CDR2 is SYGVKD in the germline V gene. CDR3 size: 14 residues.

The chain recombines TRBV27 with TRBJ2-3; there is no DNA to check the TCRdb D call of TRBD2. Germline-derived CDR1 and CDR2 are MNHEY and SMNVEV (reference sequence). The CDR3 is 14 amino acids. CDR3 region: CASRDGSYTDTQYF.

Frequency places this clonotype as medium-sized. This sequence joins TRBV5-5 and TRBJ2-7. Germline CDR1 SGHKS, CDR2 YYEKEE (reference sequence). This CDR3 is 13 amino acids long. The CDR3: CASSLASSYEQYF. Full variable domain (remainder filled in from reference TRBV5-5 and TRBJ2-7): DAGVTQSPTHLIKTRGQQVTLRCSPISGHKSVSWYQQVLGQGPQFIFQYYEKEERGRGNFPDRFSARQFPNYSSELNVNALLLGDSALYLCASSLASSYEQYFGPGTRLTVT.

This chain uses TRBV21-1 with TRBJ1-5; without DNA, the TCRdb call of TRBD1 cannot be checked. TRBV21-1 is classified as a pseudogene. The CDR3 runs 21 residues. The CDR3 loop is CASSSVGTRGQFSYSNQPQHF.

The chain is built from TRBV19 and TRBJ1-1; TCRdb's assignment of TRBD1 cannot be checked, as there is no DNA. CDR1 and CDR2 from the germline V gene are LNHDA and SQIVND (reference sequence). There are 15 residues in the CDR3. This chain's CDR3 is CASTLMDRTNTEAFF.

J is TRBJ2-5 and V is TRBV5-5; TCRdb's D call, TRBD1, is unchecked because there is no DNA. The CDR3 loop spans 12 amino acids. CDR1 and CDR2 from the germline V gene are SGHKS and YYEKEE (reference sequence). The chain's CDR3 is CAKLTGRKTQYF.

This sequence joins TRBV6-5 and TRBJ1-1. The germline gives CDR1 MNHEY, CDR2 SVGAGI. This CDR3 contains 12 residues. The CDR3 protein is CAAHRRDTEAFF.

The genes are TRBV19 and TRBJ1-1; TCRdb outputs TRBD1, but without DNA this stays unchecked. Germline-derived CDR1 and CDR2 are LNHDA and SQIVND (reference sequence). The CDR3 loop spans 11 amino acids. CDR3 region: CASRGGPEAFF.

The chain combines TRBV7-9 with TRBJ1-3. CDR3 length equals 15 residues. The germline V gene has CDR1 SEHNR and CDR2 FQNEAQ (reference sequence). CDR3 region: CASTSPDQSGNTIYF.

The chain's CDR3 is CASSPRGQRETQYF. This chain links TRBV7-2 with TRBJ2-5; TCRdb names TRBD1, which stays unverified in the absence of DNA. The CDR3 is 14 residues long. Germline CDR1 SGHTA, CDR2 FQGNSA.

The chain recombines TRBV7-2 with TRBJ1-2; the TRBD1 assignment by TCRdb is unverifiable without DNA. The CDR3 contains 15 residues. Germline V gene data show CDR1 as SGHTA and CDR2 as FQGNSA. The CDR3 is CASSLALTESYGYTF.

The V gene is TRBV12-3 or TRBV12-4, the J gene TRBJ2-1; there is no DNA to check the TCRdb D call of TRBD2. This CDR3 contains 15 residues. The CDR3 sequence is CASSAREGGNNEQFF.

The chain has TRBV29-1 and TRBJ2-1; without DNA, the TCRdb call of TRBD2 cannot be checked. The CDR3 is made up of 13 amino acids. Germline lookup yields CDR1 SQVTM and CDR2 ANQGSEA. The CDR3 region is CSSLLVGDNEQFF.

The chain is built from TRBV28 and TRBJ2-7; TCRdb's assignment of TRBD1 cannot be checked, as there is no DNA. Germline CDR1 is MDHEN and CDR2 is SYDVKM. This CDR3 has 13 amino acids. The CDR3 region is CASSNRGPYEQYF.